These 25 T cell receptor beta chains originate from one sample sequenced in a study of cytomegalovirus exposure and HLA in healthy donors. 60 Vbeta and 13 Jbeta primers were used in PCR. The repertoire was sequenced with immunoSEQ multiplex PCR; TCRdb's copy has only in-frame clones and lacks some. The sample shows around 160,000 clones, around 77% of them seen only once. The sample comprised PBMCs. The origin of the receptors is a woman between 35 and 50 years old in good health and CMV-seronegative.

The CDR3 DNA reads TGTGCCAGCAGCTTAAGGGGACAGGGAGACGACACTGAAGCTTTCTTT. Its protein is CASSLRGQGDDTEAFF. The rearrangement uses TRBV7-9 and TRBJ1-1; 9 bases line up with TRBD1. The CDR3 extends over 16 amino acids. Germline V gene sequence: CDR1 SEHNR, CDR2 FQNEAQ (reference sequence). Trimming at V came to 2 bases and at J to 3 bases, leaving 7 bases not matched to a gene.

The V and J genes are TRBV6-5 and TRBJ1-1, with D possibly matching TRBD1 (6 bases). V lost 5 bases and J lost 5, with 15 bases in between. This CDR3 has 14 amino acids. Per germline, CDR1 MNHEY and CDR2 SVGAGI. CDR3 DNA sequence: TGTGCCAGCAGTCCCACAGGGAGACAGACTGAAGCTTTCTTT. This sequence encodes CASSPTGRQTEAFF.

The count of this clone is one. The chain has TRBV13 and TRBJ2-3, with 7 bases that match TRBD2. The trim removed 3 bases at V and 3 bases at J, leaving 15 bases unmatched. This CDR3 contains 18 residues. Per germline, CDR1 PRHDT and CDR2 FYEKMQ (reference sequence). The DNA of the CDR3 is TGTGCCAGCAGCTTGCTTTCGGGTCTGAGCGGGAAGACAGATACGCAGTATTTT. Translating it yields CASSLLSGLSGKTDTQYF.

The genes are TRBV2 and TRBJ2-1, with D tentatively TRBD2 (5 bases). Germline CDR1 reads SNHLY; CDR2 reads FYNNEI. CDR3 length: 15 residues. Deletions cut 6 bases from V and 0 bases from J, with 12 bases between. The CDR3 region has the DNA TGTGCCAGCAGCCTAGCAGAAGGCTCCTACAATGAGCAGTTCTTC. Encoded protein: CASSLAEGSYNEQFF.

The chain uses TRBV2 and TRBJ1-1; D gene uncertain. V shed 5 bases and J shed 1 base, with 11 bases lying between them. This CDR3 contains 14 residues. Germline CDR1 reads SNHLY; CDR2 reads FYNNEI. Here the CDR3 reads CASSTTPGNTEAFF. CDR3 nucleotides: TGTGCCAGCAGTACAACGCCGGGGAACACTGAAGCTTTCTTT. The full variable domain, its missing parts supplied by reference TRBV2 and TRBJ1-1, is EPEVTQTPSHQVTQMGQEVILRCVPISNHLYFYWYRQILGQKVEFLVSFYNNEISEKSEIFDDQFSVERPDGSNFTLKIRSTKLEDSAMYFCASSTTPGNTEAFFGQGTRLTVV.

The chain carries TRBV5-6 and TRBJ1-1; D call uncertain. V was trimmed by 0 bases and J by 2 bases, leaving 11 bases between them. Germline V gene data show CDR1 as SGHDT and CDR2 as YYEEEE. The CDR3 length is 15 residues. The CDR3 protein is CASSLAGQVNTEAFF. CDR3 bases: TGTGCCAGCAGCTTGGCCGGCCAGGTTAACACTGAAGCTTTCTTT.

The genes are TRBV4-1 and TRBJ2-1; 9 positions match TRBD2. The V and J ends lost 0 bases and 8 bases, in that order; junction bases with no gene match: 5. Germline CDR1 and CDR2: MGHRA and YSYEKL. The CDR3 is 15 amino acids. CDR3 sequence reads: CASSQDSGSMDEQFF. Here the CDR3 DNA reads TGCGCCAGCAGCCAAGATAGCGGGAGTATGGATGAGCAGTTCTTC.

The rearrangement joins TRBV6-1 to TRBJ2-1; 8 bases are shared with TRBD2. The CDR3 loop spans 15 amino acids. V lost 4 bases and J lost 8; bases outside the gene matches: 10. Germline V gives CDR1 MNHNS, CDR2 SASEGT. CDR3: CASSGLARVRDEQFF. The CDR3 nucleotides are TGTGCCAGCAGTGGACTAGCGCGAGTCCGGGATGAGCAGTTCTTC.

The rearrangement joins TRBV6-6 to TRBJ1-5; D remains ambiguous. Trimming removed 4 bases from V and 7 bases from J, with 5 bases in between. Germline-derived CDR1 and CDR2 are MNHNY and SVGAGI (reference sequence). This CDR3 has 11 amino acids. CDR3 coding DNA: TGTGCCAGCAGTTCACAACAGCCCCAGCATTTT. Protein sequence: CASSSQQPQHF.

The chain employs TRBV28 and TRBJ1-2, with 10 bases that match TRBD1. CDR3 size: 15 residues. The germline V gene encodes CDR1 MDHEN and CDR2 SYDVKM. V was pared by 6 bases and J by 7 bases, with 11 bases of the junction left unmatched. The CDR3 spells CASSAGTGVIGGYTF. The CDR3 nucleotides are TGTGCCAGCAGCGCCGGGACAGGGGTAATTGGTGGCTACACCTTC.

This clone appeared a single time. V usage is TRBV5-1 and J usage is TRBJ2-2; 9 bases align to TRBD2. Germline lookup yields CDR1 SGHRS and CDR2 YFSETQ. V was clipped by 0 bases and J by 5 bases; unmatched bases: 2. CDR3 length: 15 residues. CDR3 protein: CASSLVTSGTGELFF. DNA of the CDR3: TGCGCCAGCAGCTTGGTGACTAGCGGTACCGGGGAGCTGTTTTTT.

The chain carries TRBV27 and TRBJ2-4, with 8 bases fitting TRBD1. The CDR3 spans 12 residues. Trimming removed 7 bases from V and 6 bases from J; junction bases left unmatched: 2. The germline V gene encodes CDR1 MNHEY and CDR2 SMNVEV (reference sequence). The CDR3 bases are TGTGCCAGCACAGGACAGGGAAACATTCAGTACTTC. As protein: CASTGQGNIQYF.

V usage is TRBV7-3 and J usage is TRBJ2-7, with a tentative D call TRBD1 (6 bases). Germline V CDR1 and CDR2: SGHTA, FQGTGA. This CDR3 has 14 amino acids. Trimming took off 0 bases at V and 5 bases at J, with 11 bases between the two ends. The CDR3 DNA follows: TGTGCCAGCAGCTTAACAGGGGGTACCCACGAGCAGTACTTC. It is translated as CASSLTGGTHEQYF.

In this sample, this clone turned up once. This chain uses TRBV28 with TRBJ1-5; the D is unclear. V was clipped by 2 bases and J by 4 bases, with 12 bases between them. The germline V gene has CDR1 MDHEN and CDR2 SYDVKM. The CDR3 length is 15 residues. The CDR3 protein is CASSLEGLRNQPQHF. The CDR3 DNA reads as TGTGCCAGCAGTTTAGAGGGATTGAGGAATCAGCCCCAGCATTTT.

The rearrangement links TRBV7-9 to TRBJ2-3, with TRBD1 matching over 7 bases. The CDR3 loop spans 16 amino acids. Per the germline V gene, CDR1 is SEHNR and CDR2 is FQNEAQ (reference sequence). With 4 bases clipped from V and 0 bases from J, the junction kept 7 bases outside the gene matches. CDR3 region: CASSYAGDSSTDTQYF. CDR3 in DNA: TGTGCCAGCAGCTACGCAGGGGACAGTAGCACAGATACGCAGTATTTT.

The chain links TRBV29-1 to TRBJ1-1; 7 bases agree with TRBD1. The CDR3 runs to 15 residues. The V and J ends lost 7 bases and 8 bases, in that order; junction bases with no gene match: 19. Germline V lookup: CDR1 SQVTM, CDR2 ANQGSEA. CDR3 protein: CSARKSETGPKEAFF. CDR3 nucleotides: TGCAGCGCCAGAAAGAGCGAGACAGGGCCAAAAGAAGCTTTCTTT.

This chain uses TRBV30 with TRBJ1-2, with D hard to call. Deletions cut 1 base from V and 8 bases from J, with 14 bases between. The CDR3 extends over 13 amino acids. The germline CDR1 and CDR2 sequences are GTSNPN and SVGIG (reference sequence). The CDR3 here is CAWSGRAEGGYTF. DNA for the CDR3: TGTGCCTGGAGTGGGAGGGCCGAAGGGGGCTACACCTTC. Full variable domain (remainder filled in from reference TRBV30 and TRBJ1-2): SQTIHQWPATLVQPVGSPLSLECTVEGTSNPNLYWYRQAAGRGLQLLFYSVGIGQISSEVPQNLSASRPQDRQFILSSKKLLLSDSGFYLCAWSGRAEGGYTFGSGTRLTVV.

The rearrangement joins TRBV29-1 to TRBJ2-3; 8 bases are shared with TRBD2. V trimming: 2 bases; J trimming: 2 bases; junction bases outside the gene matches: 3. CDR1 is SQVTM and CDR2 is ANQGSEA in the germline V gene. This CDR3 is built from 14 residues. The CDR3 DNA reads TGCAGCGTTGAAACTAGCGGTCCCACAGATACGCAGTATTTT. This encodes CSVETSGPTDTQYF.

The CDR3 sequence: CAWRASRSFAEQYF. DNA of the CDR3: TGTGCCTGGAGGGCCTCGAGGTCTTTTGCCGAGCAGTACTTC. The rearrangement joins TRBV30 to TRBJ2-5; D remains ambiguous. The DNA end lines up better with TRBJ2-7; the J call may be wrong. CDR1 GTSNPN and CDR2 SVGIG come from the germline V gene (reference sequence). The CDR3 has 14 residues.

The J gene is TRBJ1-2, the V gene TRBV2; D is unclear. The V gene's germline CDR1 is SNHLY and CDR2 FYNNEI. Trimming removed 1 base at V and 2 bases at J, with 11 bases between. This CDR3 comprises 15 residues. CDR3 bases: TGTGCCAGCAGTGAAGGTCTGGGAGGGAACTATGGCTACACCTTC. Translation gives CASSEGLGGNYGYTF.

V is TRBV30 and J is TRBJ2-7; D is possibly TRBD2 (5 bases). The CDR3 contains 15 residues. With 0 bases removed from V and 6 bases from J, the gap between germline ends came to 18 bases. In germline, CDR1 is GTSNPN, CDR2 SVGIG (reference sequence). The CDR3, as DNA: TGTGCCTGGAGTGTAGGGCGGGCCGACCTAGGCGAGCAGTACTTC. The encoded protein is CAWSVGRADLGEQYF.

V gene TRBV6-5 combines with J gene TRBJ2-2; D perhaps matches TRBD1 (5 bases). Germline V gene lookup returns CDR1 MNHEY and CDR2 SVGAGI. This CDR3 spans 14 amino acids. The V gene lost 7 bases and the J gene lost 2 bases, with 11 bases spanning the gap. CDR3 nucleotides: TGTGCCAGCATCCAGACAGCTAACACCGGGGAGCTGTTTTTT. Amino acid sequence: CASIQTANTGELFF.

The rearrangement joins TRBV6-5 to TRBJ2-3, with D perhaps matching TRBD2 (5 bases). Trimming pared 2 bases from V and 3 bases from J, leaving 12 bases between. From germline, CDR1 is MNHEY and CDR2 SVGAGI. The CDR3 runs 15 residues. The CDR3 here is CASSYKGAKTDTQYF. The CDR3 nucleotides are TGTGCCAGCAGTTACAAGGGAGCGAAAACAGATACGCAGTATTTT.

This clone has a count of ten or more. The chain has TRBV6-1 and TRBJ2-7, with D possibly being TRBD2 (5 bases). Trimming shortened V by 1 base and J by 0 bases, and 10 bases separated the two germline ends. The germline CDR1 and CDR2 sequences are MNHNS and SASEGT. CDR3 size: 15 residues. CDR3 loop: CASSEETAASYEQYF. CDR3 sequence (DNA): TGTGCCAGCAGTGAAGAAACAGCGGCCTCCTACGAGCAGTACTTC.

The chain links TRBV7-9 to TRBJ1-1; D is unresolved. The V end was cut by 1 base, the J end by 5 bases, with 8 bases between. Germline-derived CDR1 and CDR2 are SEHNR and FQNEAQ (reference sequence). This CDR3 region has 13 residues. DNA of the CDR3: TGTGCCAGCAGCTTAGGAGGGCAGACTGAAGCTTTCTTT. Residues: CASSLGGQTEAFF.